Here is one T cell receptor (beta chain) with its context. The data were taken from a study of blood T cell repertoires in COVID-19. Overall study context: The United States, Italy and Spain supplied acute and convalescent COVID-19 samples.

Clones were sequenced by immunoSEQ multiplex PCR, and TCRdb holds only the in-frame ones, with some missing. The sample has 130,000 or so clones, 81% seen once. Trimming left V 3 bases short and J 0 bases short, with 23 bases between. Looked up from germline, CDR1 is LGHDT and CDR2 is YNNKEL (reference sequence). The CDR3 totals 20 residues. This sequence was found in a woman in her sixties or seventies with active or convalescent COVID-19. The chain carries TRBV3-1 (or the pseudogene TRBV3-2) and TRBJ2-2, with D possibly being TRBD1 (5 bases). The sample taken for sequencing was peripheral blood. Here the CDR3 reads CASSHKFVTVILANTGELFF. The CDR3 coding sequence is TGTGCCAGCAGCCACAAATTCGTGACAGTGATCCTCGCGAACACCGGGGAGCTGTTTTTT.